The clone carrying this T cell receptor (beta chain) was detected many times. As yet, its antigen is unknown. The conserved closing phenylalanine or tryptophan is absent in this CDR3, likely reflecting a read error. The limits of the CDR3 on the DNA are not certain, so only TCRdb's listed CDR3 is given. Ophthalmopathic donors had moderate-to-severe activity, CAS ≥3 and NOSPECS ≥4, with disease that had lasted under 3 months. The data were obtained in a study of Graves' ophthalmopathy and Graves' hyperthyroidism. Study-level information: Peripheral blood sampling occurred at initial diagnosis, before any treatment. Study-wide points: Prediction of ophthalmopathy progression reached roughly 68% sensitivity and around 75% specificity. Detected in blood as well were most expanded thyroid clonotypes with frequency above 0.001.

The CDR3 spans 12 amino acids, including both terminal residues. Germline CDR1 DFQATT, CDR2 SNEGSKA (reference sequence). Scientists amplified the TCR beta CDR3 regions from RNA transcripts. HTBI primers served in a first-round RT-PCR, which a second-round multiplex PCR followed. One entry per CDR3 protein, called by TCRdb with MiXCR from the multiplex PCR reads. The sample has roughly 230,000 distinct CDR3 sequences, 20% to 25% seen once; the top ten hold under 55%. V gene TRBV20-1 combines with J gene TRBJ1-1; whether TRBD1, the table's D call, matches the DNA was not checked. The receptor was isolated from a woman in her 50s with Graves' ophthalmopathy. Source material: peripheral blood. CDR3 loop: CSAASGRDRAQL.